Detailed here is one TCR beta chain. The data were taken from a study of identical twins. The germline gives CDR1 LNHDA, CDR2 SQIVND (reference sequence). The V end lost 3 bases, the J end lost 6 bases, and 18 bases lay between the germline ends. The CDR3 extends over 16 amino acids. Unique molecular identifiers were present on the cDNA, which also gained a universal primer site by template switching. TCRdb re-derived calls from the 5' RACE reads in MiXCR, one entry per CDR3 protein. Found here are about 690,000 distinct CDR3 sequences, over 5% of them singletons; the top ten hold 1.5% to 2%. The chain employs TRBV19 and TRBJ2-1; D is possibly TRBD2 (5 bases). This TCR was recovered from a man younger than 35 in good health. Material: naive T cells sorted from blood. The CDR3, as DNA: TGTGCCAGTAGTATTCTATCCACGGGGAGAGGCAATGAGCAGTTCTTC. This encodes CASSILSTGRGNEQFF.